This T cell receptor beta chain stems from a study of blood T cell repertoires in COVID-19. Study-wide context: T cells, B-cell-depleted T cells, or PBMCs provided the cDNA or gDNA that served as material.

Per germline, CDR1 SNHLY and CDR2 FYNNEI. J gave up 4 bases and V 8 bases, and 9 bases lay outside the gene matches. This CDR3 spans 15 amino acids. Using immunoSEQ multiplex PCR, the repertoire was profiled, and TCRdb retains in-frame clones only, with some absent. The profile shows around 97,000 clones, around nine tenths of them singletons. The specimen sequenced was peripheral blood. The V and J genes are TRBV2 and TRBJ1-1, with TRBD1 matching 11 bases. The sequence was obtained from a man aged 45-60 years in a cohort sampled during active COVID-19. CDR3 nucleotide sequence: TGTGCCAGCGGCCGGACAGGGGGCGTTAGCACTGAAGCTTTCTTT. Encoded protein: CASGRTGGVSTEAFF.